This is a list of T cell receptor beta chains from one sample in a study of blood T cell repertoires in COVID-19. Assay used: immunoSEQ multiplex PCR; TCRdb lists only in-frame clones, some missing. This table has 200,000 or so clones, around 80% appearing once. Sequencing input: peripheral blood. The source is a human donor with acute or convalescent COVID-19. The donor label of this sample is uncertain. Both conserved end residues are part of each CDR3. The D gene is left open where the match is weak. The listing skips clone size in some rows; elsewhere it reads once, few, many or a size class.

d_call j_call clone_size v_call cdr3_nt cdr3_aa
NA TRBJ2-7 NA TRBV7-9 TGTGCCAGCAGCTTAGGATACCGGGGCTACGAGCAGTACTTC CASSLGYRGYEQYF
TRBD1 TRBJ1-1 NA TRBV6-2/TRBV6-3 TGTGCCAGCAGTTTCCGGACAGGGATGAGGGGTAAAGCTTTCTTT CASSFRTGMRGKAFF
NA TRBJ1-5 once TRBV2 TGTGCCAGCAGTGAAGTCGGTCGTTCACTGGCCCAGCATTTT CASSEVGRSLAQHF
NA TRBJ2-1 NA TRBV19 TGTGCCAGTAGTATAACACCAAATGAGCAGTTCTTC CASSITPNEQFF
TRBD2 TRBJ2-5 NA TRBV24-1 TGTGCCACCAGTGGTTCGGGAGGGGGAGAGACCCAGTACTTC CATSGSGGGETQYF
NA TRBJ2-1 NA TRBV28 TGTGCCAGCAAGGAGGGCTCCTACAATGAGCAGTTCTTC CASKEGSYNEQFF
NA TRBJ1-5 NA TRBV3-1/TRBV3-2 TGTGCCAGCAGCCACGGGGGATATAGCAATCAGCCCCAGCATTTT CASSHGGYSNQPQHF
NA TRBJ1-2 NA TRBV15 TGTGCCACCAGCAGAGATACGGACTATGGCTACACCTTC CATSRDTDYGYTF
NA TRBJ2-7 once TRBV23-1 TGCGCCAGCAGTCGCATCCGGGACAACTCCTACGAGCAGTACTTC CASSRIRDNSYEQYF
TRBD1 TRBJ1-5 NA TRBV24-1 TGTGCCACCAAAGGACAGGGCGATCAGCCCCAGCATTTT CATKGQGDQPQHF
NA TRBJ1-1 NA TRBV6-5 TGTGCCAGCGGTCGGGTCGGAAACACTGAAGCTTTCTTT CASGRVGNTEAFF
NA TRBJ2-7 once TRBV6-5 TGTGCCAGCAGCCCAGGTGCCTCCTACGAGCAGTACTTC CASSPGASYEQYF
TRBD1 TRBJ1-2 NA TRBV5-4 TGTGCCAGCAGCCTGCAGGGGGCCTCTGGCTACACCTTC CASSLQGASGYTF
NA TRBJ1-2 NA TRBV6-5 TGTGCCAGCACCCCGTCGGCGGGGCGAGGCTACACCTTC CASTPSAGRGYTF
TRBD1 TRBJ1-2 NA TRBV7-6 TGTGCCAGCAGCCCTGGGACAGGGGGGCACTATGGCTACACCTTC CASSPGTGGHYGYTF
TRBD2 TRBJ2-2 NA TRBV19 TGTGCCAGTAGTAAGGGTAGCGGGACCTCCGGGGAGCTGTTTTTT CASSKGSGTSGELFF
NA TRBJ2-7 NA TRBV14 TGTGCCAGCAGCCAACGTCACCCGGGTTATGTATCCTACGAGCAGTACTTC CASSQRHPGYVSYEQYF
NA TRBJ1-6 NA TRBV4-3 TGCGCCAGCAGCCAGACGGGACTCCATAATTCACCCCTCCACTTT CASSQTGLHNSPLHF
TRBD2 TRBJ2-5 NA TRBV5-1 TGCGCCAGCAGCGAACTAGCGTGGTTAGAGACCCAGTACTTC CASSELAWLETQYF
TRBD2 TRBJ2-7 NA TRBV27 TGTGCCAGCAGTTCCCAAGCGGGAGCCGCCTACGAGCAGTACTTC CASSSQAGAAYEQYF
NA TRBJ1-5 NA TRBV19 TGTGCCAGTAGTATTTTCAGAGGGAGTAATCAGCCCCAGCATTTT CASSIFRGSNQPQHF
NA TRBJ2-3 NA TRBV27 TGTGCCAGCAGTTGGTCTAGAGGCACAGATACGCAGTATTTT CASSWSRGTDTQYF
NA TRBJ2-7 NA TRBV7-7 TGTGCCAGCAGCTCTGCTCCTGGAGCCCACGAGCAGTACTTC CASSSAPGAHEQYF
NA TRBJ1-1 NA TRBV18 TGTGCCAGCTCACCAGACCTCGGCAGGGTCGAAGCTTTCTTT CASSPDLGRVEAFF
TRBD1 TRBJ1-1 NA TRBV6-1 TGTGCCAGCAGTGAACCTGGGACAGCGAACACTGAAGCTTTCTTT CASSEPGTANTEAFF
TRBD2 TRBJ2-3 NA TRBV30 TGTGCCTGGAGTCCCCGAATCCGGGCGGGGGGCACAGATACGCAGTATTTT CAWSPRIRAGGTDTQYF
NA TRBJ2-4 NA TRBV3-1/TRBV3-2 TGTGCCAGCAGCCAAGTCTTACCTGGGGGGGCGCGGGGTTCAAACATTCAGTACTTC CASSQVLPGGARGSNIQYF
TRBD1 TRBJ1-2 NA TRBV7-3 TGTGCCAGCAGCTCGGGACAGGCGCAAAACTATGGCTACACCTTC CASSSGQAQNYGYTF
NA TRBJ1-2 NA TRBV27 TGTGCCAGCAGAAAGGCGGCGGATGGCTACACCTTC CASRKAADGYTF
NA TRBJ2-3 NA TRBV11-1 TGTGCCAGCAGCTGGCGCCAGCGGGCCCCAGATACGCAGTATTTT CASSWRQRAPDTQYF
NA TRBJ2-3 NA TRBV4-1 TGCGCCAGCAGCCAAGTTAGAGCGGAAAGCACAGATACGCAGTATTTT CASSQVRAESTDTQYF
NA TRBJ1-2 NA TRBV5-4 TGTGCCAGCAGCTTGAGGGGCGACAGGCCCTATGGCTACACCTTC CASSLRGDRPYGYTF
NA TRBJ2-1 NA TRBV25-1 TGTGCCAGCAGTCGGGGTAGCGAATTATCCTACAATGAGCAGTTCTTC CASSRGSELSYNEQFF
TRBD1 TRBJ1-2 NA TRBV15 TGTGCCACCAGCAGAGTGACCGGGACAGACTCCTATGGCTACACCTTC CATSRVTGTDSYGYTF
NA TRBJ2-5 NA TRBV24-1 TGTGCCACCAGTGACCGGAGGGGGCGGGTGGGGCAAGAGACCCAGTACTTC CATSDRRGRVGQETQYF
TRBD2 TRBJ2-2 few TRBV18 TGTGCCAGCTCACCACCGAGCGGGAGGTACACCGGGGAGCTGTTTTTT CASSPPSGRYTGELFF
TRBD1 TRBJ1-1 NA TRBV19 TGTGCCAGTAGTACCCTCAGGACAGGACAAGAAGCTTTCTTT CASSTLRTGQEAFF
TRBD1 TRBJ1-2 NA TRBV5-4 TGTGCCAGCAGCTTGGACAGGGGGATAGGCTACACCTTC CASSLDRGIGYTF
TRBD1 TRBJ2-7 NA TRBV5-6 TGTGCCAGCAGCTTCGGGACAGGGAGTTCCTACGAGCAGTACTTC CASSFGTGSSYEQYF
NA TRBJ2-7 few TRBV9 TGTGCCAGCAGCGTTGCCCCGAGTAGCAGTAGCTACGAGCAGTACTTC CASSVAPSSSSYEQYF
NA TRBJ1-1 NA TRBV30 TGTGCCTGGACCAGACAGATTGAAGCTTTCTTT CAWTRQIEAFF
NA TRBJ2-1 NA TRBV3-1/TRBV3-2 TGTGCCAGCAGCCAAGTACTGAATTCCTACAATGAGCAGTTCTTC CASSQVLNSYNEQFF
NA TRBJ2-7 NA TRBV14 TGTGCCAGCAGGCGGTCCCCGAGGTGGGAGCAGTACTTC CASRRSPRWEQYF
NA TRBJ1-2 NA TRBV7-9 TGTGCCAGCAGCTTAATGCGGGGCGTGGGCTATGGCTACACCTTC CASSLMRGVGYGYTF
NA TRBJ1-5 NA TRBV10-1 TGCGCCAGCAGTGAGTCTACGGGGTTCAATCAGCCCCAGCATTTT CASSESTGFNQPQHF